This T cell receptor beta chain was observed in a study of OX40 agonist ivuxolimab in advanced cancers. Turning to the overall study: Ivuxolimab, which targeted the costimulatory receptor OX40 (CD134), was an agonistic, fully human IgG2 monoclonal antibody. Partial responses were achieved by three dose-escalation patients, of whom one had hepatocellular carcinoma and two had cutaneous melanoma. The monotherapy dose-escalation portion (N ≈ 56 patients) of the phase I ivuxolimab trial is reported in the paper. Peripheral TCRbeta sequencing was intended to test whether TCR sequence diversity was altered and clonal T-cell expansion was caused by ivuxolimab. Prior anti-PD-1, anti-PD-L1 or anti-CTLA-4 therapy was permitted, and 30% to 45% of dose-escalation patients had received checkpoint inhibitors. A male proportion of around 80% and a mean age of approximately 62 years, ranging from 23 to 79, were recorded for the dose-escalation cohort. Among the 50 to 55 dose-escalation patients, approximately 20 had hepatocellular carcinoma, around 15 melanoma, 9 renal cell carcinoma and 9 head and neck cancer. Intravenous ivuxolimab was administered to patients every 2 weeks at six dose levels: 0.01, 0.1, 0.3, 1.5, 3 and 10 mg/kg. Study-wide findings and limitations: Clonal expansion of both CD4+ and CD8+ blood T cells was observed from baseline to week 6 at doses 0.1 to 3.0 mg/kg. Partial responders in the 0.1-3.0 mg/kg groups had among the lowest normalized peripheral clonal expansion, especially among CD8+ T cells. The antigen specificity of the peripheral T cells that underwent clonal expansion was not determined. Low levels of normalized T-cell clonal expansion were also seen in some patients who did not respond. After ivuxolimab, CD8+ T cells had more expanded clones than CD4+ T cells on average.

The CDR3 holds 14 amino acids from the cysteine to the phenylalanine. CDR3 DNA only is kept here, 42 bases in frame from base 1. V is cut by 0 bases and J by 13 bases, and the space between the germline ends is 13 bases. CDR1 MNHEY and CDR2 SMNVEV are derived from the germline V gene (reference sequence). Genomic DNA was isolated from the sorted cells so that the TCRbeta CDR3 region could be sequenced. The immunoSEQ Assay was used to sequence the TCRbeta CDR3 regions. TCRdb retrieved this table from immuneACCESS and kept in-frame rearrangements only. Not all clones are present; in checked studies, unresolved V genes account for under half, and no reason is known for the remainder. A total of 95,000 to 150,000 clones appear in this sample, 93% of them only once. Roughly 0.15% of the sample comes from the top ten. On this clone: The antigen it recognizes is unknown. It has no much larger one-base neighbor in the sample; base qualities were not kept.

The trial excluded patients who had a history of autoimmune disease or who were on systemic immunosuppression. In every dose cohort, peripheral blood was drawn for TCR sequencing at baseline, cycle 4 day 1, and cycle 7 day 1. Samples were obtained from an open-label, multicenter, first-in-human phase I dose-escalation trial of ivuxolimab. The trial enrolled adults with locally advanced or metastatic head and neck squamous cell, hepatocellular, melanoma or renal cell carcinoma. CD4+ and CD8+ T cells were sorted separately from peripheral blood before TCR sequencing. Recombination joined TRBV27 with TRBJ2-6, with TRBD2 as a weak D call on 6 bases. The source material was CD4+ or CD8+ T cells sorted from blood, sampled in a trial of the OX40 agonist ivuxolimab. This sequence originates from an adult with an advanced solid tumor such as melanoma, head and neck, liver or kidney cancer. In nucleotide form, the sequence is TGTGCCAGCAGTTTATCGGGGGGAAGGCCAGTCCTGACTTTC. The resulting protein is CASSLSGGRPVLTF.